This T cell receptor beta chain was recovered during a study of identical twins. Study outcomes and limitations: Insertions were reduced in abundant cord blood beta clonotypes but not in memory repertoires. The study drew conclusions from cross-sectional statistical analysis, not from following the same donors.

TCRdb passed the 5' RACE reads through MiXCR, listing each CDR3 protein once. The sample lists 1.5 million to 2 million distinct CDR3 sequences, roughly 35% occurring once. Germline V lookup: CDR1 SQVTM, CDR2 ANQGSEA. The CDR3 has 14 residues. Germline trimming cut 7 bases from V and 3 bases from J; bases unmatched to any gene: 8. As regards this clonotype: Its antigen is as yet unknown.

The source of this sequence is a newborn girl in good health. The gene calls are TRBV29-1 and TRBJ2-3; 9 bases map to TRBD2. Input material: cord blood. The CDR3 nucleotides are TGCAGCGGCGGGAGGGACAGCCTTACAGATACGCAGTATTTT. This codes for CSGGRDSLTDTQYF.